One and the same sample provided the 32 T cell receptor beta chains below, sequenced in a study of blood T cell repertoires in COVID-19 (dated by TCRdb to 2020 to 2022). The method was the immunoSEQ multiplex PCR assay. What TCRdb holds here is the immuneACCESS table cut down to in-frame rearrangements. Part of the clones is not present; checked against another copy, under half of the missing clones reflect an unresolved V gene, and the others are unexplained. This sample lists approximately 150,000 clones; about 92% were detected once. Clones ranked in the top ten supply approximately 2% of the sample. Sequenced: peripheral blood. The receptors derive from a woman aged 55-69 years with COVID-19, enrolled during active disease.

V is TRBV9 and J is TRBJ1-5; 7 bases agree with TRBD1. V trimming: 0 bases; J trimming: 6 bases; junction bases outside the gene matches: 6. Germline-derived CDR1 and CDR2 are SGDLS and YYNGEE. This CDR3 contains 15 residues. CDR3: CASSVGIGGGQPQHF. Here the CDR3 DNA reads TGTGCCAGCAGCGTAGGTATAGGGGGCGGTCAGCCCCAGCATTTT.

The rearrangement uses TRBV30 and TRBJ1-2; D is perhaps TRBD1 (6 bases). Germline assignment: CDR1 GTSNPN and CDR2 SVGIG (reference sequence). The CDR3 sequence is 10 residues long. V gave up 5 bases and J gave up 13 bases, with 14 bases separating them. CDR3 nucleotide sequence: TGTGCCTGGGGCGAGACAGGTTCCACCTTC. This encodes CAWGETGSTF.

This clone was seen just once. The V call is TRBV6-5, the J call TRBJ1-4; TRBD1 is a possible D gene (6 bases). V lost 4 bases to trimming and J lost 8 bases, with 20 bases between them. There are 16 residues in the CDR3. Germline loops: CDR1 MNHEY, CDR2 SVGAGI. CDR3 in amino acids: CASSLVTGWGGEKLFF. The CDR3 DNA sequence: TGTGCCAGCAGTTTAGTCACAGGGTGGGGGGGCGAAAAACTGTTTTTT.

The chain recombines TRBV27 with TRBJ2-1; 12 nucleotides line up with TRBD1. The V segment lost 8 bases and the J segment 8 bases; nucleotides outside the gene matches: 16. The CDR3 has 17 residues. Germline V lookup: CDR1 MNHEY, CDR2 SMNVEV (reference sequence). The CDR3 region has the DNA TGTGCCAGCGCGAAAACCGGGACAGGGGGCATTCGGGATGAGCAGTTCTTC. It codes for CASAKTGTGGIRDEQFF.

This sequence joins TRBV5-1 and TRBJ2-3; 7 bases fit TRBD1. The CDR3 extends over 14 amino acids. J gave up 4 bases and V 2 bases, and 4 bases lay outside the gene matches. CDR1 is SGHRS and CDR2 is YFSETQ in the germline V gene. CDR3 sequence: CASSFLGGADTQYF. Written as DNA, the CDR3 is TGCGCCAGCAGCTTTTTAGGGGGCGCAGATACGCAGTATTTT.

The chain combines TRBV5-6 with TRBJ2-7; D gene unclear. Germline V gene sequence: CDR1 SGHDT, CDR2 YYEEEE. There are 12 residues in the CDR3. The V end lost 3 bases, the J end lost 3 bases, and 7 bases lay between the germline ends. The CDR3 DNA reads TGTGCCAGCAGCTCGGTTCTCTACGAGCAGTACTTC. As protein: CASSSVLYEQYF.

The V call is TRBV10-3, the J call TRBJ1-4; D unresolved. From germline, CDR1 is ENHRY and CDR2 SYGVKD. This CDR3 has 14 residues. The V and J ends lost 5 bases and 0 bases respectively, with 7 bases between them. The CDR3 protein is CAISRVATNEKLFF. The CDR3 DNA reads as TGTGCCATCAGTCGAGTAGCAACTAATGAAAAACTGTTTTTT.

The chain uses TRBV7-9 and TRBJ2-3; TRBD2 matches at 8 bases. Unmatched junction bases numbered 11, after V lost 5 bases and J lost 4 bases. Looked up from germline, CDR1 is SEHNR and CDR2 is FQNEAQ (reference sequence). The CDR3 extends over 16 amino acids. CDR3 sequence (DNA): TGTGCCAGCAGCACCCCAGCGGGGGAGCAGTCAGATACGCAGTATTTT. Its protein product is CASSTPAGEQSDTQYF.

V is TRBV5-1 and J is TRBJ1-2, with 10 bases aligning to TRBD1. V lost 2 bases, J lost 8 bases, and 6 bases stayed unmatched. CDR1 and CDR2 from the germline V gene are SGHRS and YFSETQ. The CDR3 extends over 14 amino acids. CDR3 in amino acids: CASSFSGQGYGYTF. In DNA, the CDR3 is TGCGCCAGCAGCTTTTCGGGACAGGGGTACGGCTACACCTTC.

This clone occurred once. V is TRBV30 and J is TRBJ1-2; 8 bases are shared with TRBD1. The trim removed 0 bases at V and 7 bases at J, leaving 4 bases unmatched. The CDR3 spans 13 residues. CDR1 GTSNPN and CDR2 SVGIG come from the germline V gene (reference sequence). CDR3 sequence reads: CAWSVSGQGGYTF. CDR3 coding DNA: TGTGCCTGGAGTGTCTCAGGACAGGGTGGCTACACCTTC.

This sequence joins TRBV4-1 and TRBJ1-3; D unclear. The CDR3 totals 16 residues. The germline V and J ends were trimmed by 0 bases and 2 bases, with 11 bases remaining between them. Germline V gene data show CDR1 as MGHRA and CDR2 as YSYEKL. CDR3 sequence (DNA): TGCGCCAGCAGCCAAGATAGCCTCACCACTGGAAACACCATATATTTT. Its translation is CASSQDSLTTGNTIYF.

This rearrangement joins TRBV10-3 to TRBJ1-2; D is ambiguous. The CDR3 runs 16 residues. From germline, CDR1 is ENHRY and CDR2 SYGVKD. V dropped 2 bases and J dropped 1 base, with 14 bases sitting between them. The CDR3: CAISEGQAVDNYGYTF. The CDR3 nucleotides read TGTGCCATCAGTGAGGGGCAAGCAGTGGATAACTATGGCTACACCTTC.

This clone occurred once. The rearrangement joins TRBV9 to TRBJ1-2; D is uncertain. Trimming removed 3 bases from V and 5 bases from J, with 14 bases in between. The CDR3 extends over 14 amino acids. Germline loops: CDR1 SGDLS, CDR2 YYNGEE. CDR3 sequence: CASSEGQDLYGYTF. The CDR3 nucleotides are TGTGCCAGCAGCGAAGGGCAGGACTTGTATGGCTACACCTTC.

V usage is TRBV11-3 and J usage is TRBJ1-1; 10 positions match TRBD1. Germline V CDR1 and CDR2: SGHNT, YENEEA. This CDR3 region has 22 residues. The J segment lost 1 base and the V segment lost 0 bases, leaving 20 bases of the junction unmatched. Here the CDR3 reads CASSLEKELGTGVRDRNTEAFF. The CDR3 DNA reads TGTGCCAGCAGCTTAGAAAAGGAGTTAGGGACAGGGGTTAGGGATAGGAACACTGAAGCTTTCTTT.

Concerning this clone: This CDR3 is also generated by other DNA sequences in the sample. The chain recombines TRBV7-2 with TRBJ2-5; 13 nucleotides agree with TRBD2. The CDR3 runs to 15 residues. V lost 6 bases and J lost 1; bases outside the gene matches: 2. CDR1 SGHTA and CDR2 FQGNSA come from the germline V gene. The DNA of the CDR3 is TGTGCCAGCAGTCGGACTAGCGGGGGCCAAGAGACCCAGTACTTC. This sequence encodes CASSRTSGGQETQYF.

The V and J genes are TRBV24-1 and TRBJ1-1; D call uncertain. The germline CDR1 and CDR2 sequences are KGHDR and SFDVKD. The length of the CDR3 is 11 residues. Trimming stripped 9 bases from V and 3 bases from J, with 7 bases between. CDR3: CATFSHTEAFF. The CDR3 DNA sequence: TGTGCCACCTTTTCTCACACTGAAGCTTTCTTT.

The rearrangement links TRBV5-1 to TRBJ2-1; 8 positions agree with TRBD2. Unmatched junction bases numbered 14, after V lost 7 bases and J lost 5 bases. This CDR3 has 16 amino acids. Germline values: CDR1 SGHRS, CDR2 YFSETQ. CDR3 loop: CASSSQSGGADNEQFF. The CDR3, as DNA: TGCGCCAGCTCCTCCCAAAGCGGGGGAGCCGACAATGAGCAGTTCTTC.

This CDR3 reads CASSRPTGGIQYF. CDR3 DNA sequence: TGTGCCAGCAGCCGACCTACAGGGGGAATTCAGTACTTC. The chain joins TRBV27 to TRBJ2-4; 8 positions match TRBD1. The CDR3 has 13 amino acids. From germline, CDR1 is MNHEY and CDR2 SMNVEV (reference sequence). The junction had 8 bases not matched to a gene; V was cut back by 6 bases and J by 10 bases.

V usage is TRBV19 and J usage is TRBJ2-7; maybe TRBD2 (6 bases). In germline, CDR1 is LNHDA, CDR2 SQIVND (reference sequence). This CDR3 comprises 13 residues. The V gene lost 1 base and the J gene lost 7 bases, with 11 bases spanning the gap. The CDR3 sequence: CASSIVGGLEQYF. The CDR3 DNA is TGTGCCAGTAGTATAGTGGGAGGTCTAGAGCAGTACTTC. Based on the CDR3 plus reference TRBV19 and TRBJ2-7, the full variable domain is DGGITQSPKYLFRKEGQNVTLSCEQNLNHDAMYWYRQDPGQGLRLIYYSQIVNDFQKGDIAEGYSVSREKKESFPLTVTSAQKNPTAFYLCASSIVGGLEQYFGPGTRLTVT.

This clone was counted only a few times. The J gene is TRBJ2-3, the V gene TRBV5-5; tentative D call: TRBD1 (7 bases). Per the germline V gene, CDR1 is SGHKS and CDR2 is YYEKEE (reference sequence). The CDR3 has 16 residues. Trimming shortened V by 4 bases and J by 3 bases, and 18 bases separated the two germline ends. CDR3 in DNA: TGTGCCAGCAGCGGGACCAGGGGGAGGAGGACAGATACGCAGTATTTT. This encodes CASSGTRGRRTDTQYF.

About this clone itself: The junction and the germline gene differ at one end; a read error may be behind it. This chain connects TRBV7-7 to TRBJ2-5, with 8 bases that match TRBD2. The length of the CDR3 is 15 residues. Looked up from germline, CDR1 is SSHAT and CDR2 is FNYEAQ (reference sequence). CDR3 nucleotides: TGTGCTAGCAGCCCGGGACTAGTAAGGCAAGAGACCCAGTACTTC. Protein product: CASSPGLVRQETQYF. Together with reference TRBV7-7 and TRBJ2-5, the CDR3 gives the full variable domain: GAGVSQSPRYKVTKRGQDVTLRCDPISSHATLYWYQQALGQGPEFLTYFNYEAQPDKSGLPSDRFSAERPEGSISTLTIQRTEQRDSAMYRCASSPGLVRQETQYFGPGTRLLVL.

V gene TRBV2 combines with J gene TRBJ2-1; TRBD2 matches at 12 bases. The CDR3 loop spans 13 amino acids. After removal of 4 bases from V and 14 bases from J, the junction contained 6 bases not matched to a gene. The V gene's germline CDR1 is SNHLY and CDR2 FYNNEI. The CDR3 sequence is CASSGLAGASKFF. CDR3 in DNA: TGTGCCAGCAGTGGACTAGCGGGGGCCAGCAAGTTCTTC.

This rearrangement joins TRBV6-2 or TRBV6-3 to TRBJ1-2; possibly TRBD1 for D (5 bases). CDR3 length equals 13 residues. Germline V CDR1 and CDR2: MNHEY, SVGEGT. V lost 2 bases and J lost 5, with 9 bases in between. This CDR3 is CASSYPQGYGYTF. The CDR3 coding sequence is TGTGCCAGCAGTTACCCTCAGGGATATGGCTACACCTTC.

The gene calls are TRBV5-1 and TRBJ2-7, with 9 bases matching TRBD1. The CDR3 is 15 amino acids. Per germline, CDR1 SGHRS and CDR2 YFSETQ. V shed 6 bases and J 2 bases; nucleotides not matched to a gene: 9. The CDR3 protein is CASNAGTGMTYEQYF. The DNA for the CDR3 is TGCGCCAGCAACGCTGGGACAGGGATGACCTACGAGCAGTACTTC.

This clone was recorded only once. The rearrangement joins TRBV19 to TRBJ2-7; 10 bases match TRBD2. The junction had 4 bases not matched to a gene; V was cut back by 5 bases and J by 3 bases. CDR3 length: 14 amino acids. Germline CDR1 reads LNHDA; CDR2 reads SQIVND (reference sequence). CDR3 in DNA: TGTGCCAGTAGTCTTAGCGGGGGGTTCTACGAGCAGTACTTC. Its protein is CASSLSGGFYEQYF.

The chain is built from TRBV18 and TRBJ1-4; possible D gene TRBD1, 6 bases. This CDR3 is built from 13 residues. Germline CDR1 is KGHSH and CDR2 is LQKENI. The V and J ends lost 3 bases and 6 bases respectively, with 8 bases between them. The CDR3 DNA is TGTGCCAGCTCACCGCGACAGGATGAAAAACTGTTTTTT. Protein: CASSPRQDEKLFF.

The chain recombines TRBV7-8 with TRBJ2-1, with TRBD2 matching over 9 bases. CDR1 and CDR2 from the germline V gene are SGHVS and FQNEAQ. V trimming: 0 bases; J trimming: 6 bases; junction bases outside the gene matches: 6. This CDR3 comprises 16 residues. This CDR3 is CASSLALAGALNEQFF. CDR3 sequence (DNA): TGTGCCAGCAGCTTAGCCTTAGCGGGGGCTCTCAATGAGCAGTTCTTC.

V usage is TRBV7-3 and J usage is TRBJ1-3; D is unclear. CDR3 size: 16 residues. V shed 1 base and J shed 0 bases, with 10 bases lying between them. Germline loops: CDR1 SGHTA, CDR2 FQGTGA. The CDR3 coding sequence is TGTGCCAGCAGCTTAAATGCACCGAGCTCTGGAAACACCATATATTTT. This translates into CASSLNAPSSGNTIYF.

The genes are TRBV7-8 and TRBJ2-5; 10 nucleotides match TRBD1. The CDR3 has 14 residues. Germline V gene data show CDR1 as SGHVS and CDR2 as FQNEAQ. J lost 2 bases, V lost 4 bases, and 1 base had no gene match. This CDR3 reads CASSWDRGQETQYF. The CDR3 DNA sequence: TGTGCCAGCAGCTGGGACAGGGGACAAGAGACCCAGTACTTC.

This clone was picked up one time. The chain couples TRBV14 to TRBJ2-7; possible D gene TRBD2, 5 bases. The CDR3 spans 15 residues. The germline V and J ends were trimmed by 4 bases and 2 bases, with 15 bases remaining between them. Germline CDR1 and CDR2: SGHDN and FVKESK. The CDR3 bases are TGTGCCAGCAGCCCAGGACTCTCAAGCCCCTACGAGCAGTACTTC. Amino acid sequence: CASSPGLSSPYEQYF.

Turning to this clone: The sample carries other DNA sequences with the same CDR3. The J gene is TRBJ2-2, the V gene TRBV2; a possible D gene is TRBD2 (6 bases). Germline V lookup: CDR1 SNHLY, CDR2 FYNNEI. The V end lost 4 bases, the J end lost 1 base, and 10 bases lay between the germline ends. CDR3 size: 15 residues. For the CDR3, the DNA is TGTGCCAGCAGTGTGGAGGGGAGGAACACCGGGGAGCTGTTTTTT. It encodes CASSVEGRNTGELFF.

This chain uses TRBV9 with TRBJ2-1; TRBD2 matches 8 bases. Unmatched junction bases numbered 3, after V lost 0 bases and J lost 4 bases. CDR3 length: 15 residues. Germline lookup yields CDR1 SGDLS and CDR2 YYNGEE. This chain's CDR3 is CASSVVSGGYNEQFF. For the CDR3, the DNA is TGTGCCAGCAGCGTAGTCAGCGGGGGATACAATGAGCAGTTCTTC.